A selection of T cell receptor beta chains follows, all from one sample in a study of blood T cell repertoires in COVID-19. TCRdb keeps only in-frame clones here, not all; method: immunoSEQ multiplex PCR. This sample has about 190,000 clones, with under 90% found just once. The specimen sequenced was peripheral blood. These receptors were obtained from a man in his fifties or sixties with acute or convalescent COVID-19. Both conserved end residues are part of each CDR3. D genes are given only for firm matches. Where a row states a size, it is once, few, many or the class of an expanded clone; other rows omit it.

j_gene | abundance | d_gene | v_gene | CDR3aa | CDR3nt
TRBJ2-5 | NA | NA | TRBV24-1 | CATSERSTLQETQYF | TGTGCCACCAGTGAGAGGTCGACCCTCCAAGAGACCCAGTACTTC
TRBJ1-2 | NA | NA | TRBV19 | CASSIGGGMNYGYTF | TGTGCCAGTAGTATAGGTGGCGGAATGAACTATGGCTACACCTTC
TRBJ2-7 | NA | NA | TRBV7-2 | CASSRAAGSYEQYF | TGTGCCAGCAGCAGAGCGGCGGGGTCCTACGAGCAGTACTTC
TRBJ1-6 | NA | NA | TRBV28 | CASSRTEGSWDNSPLHF | TGTGCCAGCAGTCGGACAGAGGGGTCGTGGGATAATTCACCCCTCCACTTT
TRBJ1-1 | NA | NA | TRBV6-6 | CASSFGQRNTEAFF | TGTGCCAGCAGTTTCGGACAGCGGAACACTGAAGCTTTCTTT
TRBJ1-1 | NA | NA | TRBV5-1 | CASSFDRPMNTEAFF | TGCGCCAGCAGCTTTGACAGACCGATGAACACTGAAGCTTTCTTT
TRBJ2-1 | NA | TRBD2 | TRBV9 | CASSVAGLDNYEQFF | TGTGCCAGCAGCGTAGCGGGACTAGACAACTATGAGCAGTTCTTC
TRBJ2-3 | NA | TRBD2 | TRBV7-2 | CASSFGSGGSEDTQYF | TGTGCCAGCAGCTTCGGTAGCGGGGGCTCGGAGGATACGCAGTATTTT
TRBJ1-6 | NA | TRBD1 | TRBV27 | CASSLEGTGNSPLHF | TGTGCCAGCAGTTTAGAAGGGACAGGGAATTCACCCCTCCACTTT
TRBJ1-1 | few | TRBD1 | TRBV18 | CASSPGQATTNTEAFF | TGTGCCAGCTCACCGGGACAGGCGACTACGAACACTGAAGCTTTCTTT
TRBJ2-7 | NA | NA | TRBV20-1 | CSASLAGNEQYF | TGCAGTGCTAGTTTGGCAGGGAACGAGCAGTACTTC
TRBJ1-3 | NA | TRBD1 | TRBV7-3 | CASSLYPTGSPSGNTIYF | TGTGCCAGCAGCTTATACCCGACAGGGTCCCCCTCTGGAAACACCATATATTTT
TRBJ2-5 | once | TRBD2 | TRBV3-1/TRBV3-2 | CASSHPASGETYQETQYF | TGTGCCAGCAGCCATCCTGCTAGCGGGGAGACGTACCAAGAGACCCAGTACTTC
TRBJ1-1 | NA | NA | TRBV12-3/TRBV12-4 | CASSLVLGAGAFF | TGTGCCAGCAGTTTAGTGCTGGGGGCCGGAGCTTTCTTT
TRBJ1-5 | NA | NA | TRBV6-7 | CASTPPGSGSNQPQHF | TGTGCCAGCACTCCCCCGGGGTCGGGGAGCAATCAGCCCCAGCATTTT
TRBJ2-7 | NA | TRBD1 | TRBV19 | CASSSRGYEQYF | TGTGCCAGTAGTAGCAGGGGGTACGAGCAGTACTTC
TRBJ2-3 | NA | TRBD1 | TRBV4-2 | CASSQERGTGGRDTQYF | TGTGCCAGCAGCCAAGAAAGGGGGACAGGGGGCCGGGATACGCAGTATTTT
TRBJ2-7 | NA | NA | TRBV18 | CASSQGGDYEQYF | TGTGCCAGCTCACAGGGCGGGGACTACGAGCAGTACTTC
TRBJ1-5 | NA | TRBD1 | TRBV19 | CASSIPGQGIKHQPQHF | TGTGCCAGTAGTATCCCGGGACAGGGAATTAAGCATCAGCCCCAGCATTTT
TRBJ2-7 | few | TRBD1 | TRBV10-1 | CASSEIGGTGIYEQYF | TGCGCCAGCAGTGAGATCGGGGGGACAGGGATCTACGAGCAGTACTTC